This entry describes one T cell receptor beta chain. Antigen specificity is unknown. The junction departs from germline at one end; a sequencing error may be responsible. Measured with immunoSEQ multiplex PCR; TCRdb has only the in-frame clones, and not every one. This table holds about 5,100 clones, 50% to 70% found once. The data were taken from a study of OX40 agonist ivuxolimab in advanced cancers. Across the whole study: Eligibility admitted prior anti-PD-1, anti-PD-L1 or anti-CTLA-4 therapy; around 41% had some. Study conclusions and caveats: People who partly responded at 0.1-3.0 mg/kg had some of the least clonal expansion seen.

Looked up from germline, CDR1 is MNHEY and CDR2 is SMNVEV (reference sequence). The CDR3 spans 12 residues. Specimen: CD4+ or CD8+ T cells sorted from blood, collected in a trial of the OX40 agonist ivuxolimab. The rearrangement joins TRBV27 to TRBJ2-7, with 9 positions matching TRBD2. The sequence came from an adult with an advanced solid tumor such as melanoma, head and neck, liver or kidney cancer. CDR3 in amino acids: CASSTLAGPLIF. The DNA of the CDR3 is TGTGCCAGCAGTACCCTAGCGGGGCCTCTAATCTTC.